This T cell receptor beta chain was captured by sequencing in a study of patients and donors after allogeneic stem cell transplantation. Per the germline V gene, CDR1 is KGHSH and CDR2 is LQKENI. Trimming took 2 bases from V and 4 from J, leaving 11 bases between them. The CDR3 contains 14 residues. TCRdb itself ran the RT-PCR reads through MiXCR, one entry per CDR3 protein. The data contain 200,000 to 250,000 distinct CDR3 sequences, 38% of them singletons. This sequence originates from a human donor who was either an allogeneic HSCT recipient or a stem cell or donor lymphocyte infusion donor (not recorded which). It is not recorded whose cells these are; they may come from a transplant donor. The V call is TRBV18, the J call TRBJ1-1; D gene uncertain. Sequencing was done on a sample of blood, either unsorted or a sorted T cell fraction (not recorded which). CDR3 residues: CASSPKEGGTEAFF. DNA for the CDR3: TGTGCCAGCTCACCAAAGGAGGGTGGCACTGAAGCTTTCTTT. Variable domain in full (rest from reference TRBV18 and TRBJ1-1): NAGVMQNPRHLVRRRGQEARLRCSPMKGHSHVYWYRQLPEEGLKFMVYLQKENIIDESGMPKERFSAEFPKEGPSILRIQQVVRGDSAAYFCASSPKEGGTEAFFGQGTRLTVV.